A single sample is the source of the 9 T cell receptor beta chains below, sequenced in a study of T cells in Graves' hyperthyroidism and ophthalmopathy. The source material, RNA transcripts, was used to amplify TCR beta CDR3 regions. The HTBI primer set drove a first-round RT-PCR of the TCR CDR3. TCRdb ran MiXCR on the multiplex PCR reads and lists one entry per CDR3 protein. The sample consists of over 650,000 distinct CDR3 sequences, over 40% of them appearing once. Sequenced sample: peripheral blood or thyroid tissue (not recorded which). Receptors originate from an adult man with Graves' disease, either hyperthyroidism or ophthalmopathy (not recorded which).

V and J are TRBV12-3 or TRBV12-4 and TRBJ1-4, with a weak D call TRBD1 (5 bases). Trimming shortened V by 6 bases and J by 6 bases, and 8 bases separated the two germline ends. The CDR3 runs 12 residues. CDR3 region: CASSTRDEKLFF. The DNA of the CDR3 is TGTGCCAGCAGCACCAGGGATGAAAAACTGTTTTTT.

The rearrangement links TRBV10-2 to TRBJ1-4; 7 nucleotides match TRBD1. The junction had 8 bases not matched to a gene; V was cut back by 5 bases and J by 5 bases. Germline V gene data show CDR1 as WSHSY and CDR2 as SAAADI. The CDR3 sequence is 15 residues long. The CDR3 region has the DNA TGCGCCAGCAGTTATACAGGGGAAGAAAATGAAAAACTGTTTTTT. Translation gives CASSYTGEENEKLFF.

The chain employs TRBV20-1 and TRBJ1-2; 8 bases are shared with TRBD1. V was pared by 6 bases and J by 0 bases, with 9 bases of the junction left unmatched. Germline CDR1 and CDR2: DFQATT and SNEGSKA (reference sequence). This CDR3 is built from 15 residues. The CDR3 DNA sequence: TGCAGTGCCCTCAAGGACAGGGCTCCTAACTATGGCTACACCTTC. This translates into CSALKDRAPNYGYTF.

This clonotype was seen more than once but under ten times. This chain uses TRBV7-8 with TRBJ2-5, with 8 bases matching TRBD2. Germline V gives CDR1 SGHVS, CDR2 FQNEAQ. The junction had 14 bases not matched to a gene; V was cut back by 5 bases and J by 3 bases. The length of the CDR3 is 17 residues. Here the CDR3 DNA reads TGTGCCAGCAGCCAAGACCCGCCAGCGGGGGCCGAAGAGACCCAGTACTTC. It encodes CASSQDPPAGAEETQYF.

The table lists this clonotype with many counts. CDR3: CASRPGRTNTEAFF. DNA for the CDR3: TGTGCCAGCAGACCGGGACGGACGAACACTGAAGCTTTCTTT. V usage is TRBV7-2 and J usage is TRBJ1-1, with D perhaps matching TRBD1 (5 bases). V was shortened by 6 bases and J by 1 base, with 12 bases between the two germline ends. Germline V lookup: CDR1 SGHTA, CDR2 FQGNSA. This CDR3 spans 14 amino acids.

The V gene is TRBV6-1, the J gene TRBJ2-7, with 11 bases that match TRBD2. V lost 7 bases to trimming and J lost 3 bases; unmatched junction nucleotides: 5. CDR1 and CDR2 (germline): MNHNS, SASEGT. The CDR3 sequence is 14 residues long. This CDR3 is CASTLLAGDYEQYF. The CDR3 coding sequence is TGTGCCAGCACCCTACTAGCGGGGGACTACGAGCAGTACTTC.

This clonotype occurred many times. The rearrangement links TRBV10-3 to TRBJ1-1; 7 nucleotides match TRBD1. This CDR3 has 15 amino acids. Germline-derived CDR1 and CDR2 are ENHRY and SYGVKD. With V trimmed by 6 bases and J by 2 bases, 9 bases remained unmatched. DNA for the CDR3: TGTGCCATCAGGACCCCCGGGACAGTAAACACTGAAGCTTTCTTT. It encodes CAIRTPGTVNTEAFF.

J is TRBJ2-7 and V is TRBV7-9, with D maybe TRBD2 (5 bases). The V gene's germline CDR1 is SEHNR and CDR2 FQNEAQ (reference sequence). Trimming left V 5 bases short and J 2 bases short, with 13 bases between. This CDR3 is 14 amino acids long. The CDR3 loop reads CASSLPDGAYEQYF. CDR3 nucleotide sequence: TGTGCCAGCAGCCTACCGGACGGGGCCTACGAGCAGTACTTC.

A few counts support this clonotype. This rearrangement joins TRBV7-8 to TRBJ2-5; 9 nucleotides agree with TRBD2. The CDR3 covers 16 residues. Germline V gives CDR1 SGHVS, CDR2 FQNEAQ. V lost 4 bases and J lost 2; bases outside the gene matches: 8. The CDR3 is CASSSTLAGAQETQYF. The CDR3 DNA reads as TGTGCCAGCAGCTCAACGTTAGCGGGAGCGCAAGAGACCCAGTACTTC.